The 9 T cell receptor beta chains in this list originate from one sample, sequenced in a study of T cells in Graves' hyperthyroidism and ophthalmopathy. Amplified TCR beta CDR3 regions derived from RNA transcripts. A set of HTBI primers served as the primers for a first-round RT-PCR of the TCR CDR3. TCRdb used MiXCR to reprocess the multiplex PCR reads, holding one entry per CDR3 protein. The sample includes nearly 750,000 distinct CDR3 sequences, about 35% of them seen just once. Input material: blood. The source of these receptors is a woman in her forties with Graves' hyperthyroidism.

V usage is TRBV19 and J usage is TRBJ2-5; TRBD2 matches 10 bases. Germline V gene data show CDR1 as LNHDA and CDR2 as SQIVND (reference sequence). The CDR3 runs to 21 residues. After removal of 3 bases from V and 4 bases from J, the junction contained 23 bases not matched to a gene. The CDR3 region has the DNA TGTGCCAGTAGTATGAGCCGGTGGGGAAACAGCGGGGCTAGCGGGAGAGAGACCCAGTACTTC. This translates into CASSMSRWGNSGASGRETQYF.

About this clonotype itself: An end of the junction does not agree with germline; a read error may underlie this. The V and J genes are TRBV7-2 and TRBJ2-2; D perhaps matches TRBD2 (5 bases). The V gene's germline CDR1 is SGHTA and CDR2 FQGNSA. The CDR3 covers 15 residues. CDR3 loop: CASMVGRTNTGELSF. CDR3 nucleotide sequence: TGTGCCAGCATGGTTGGACGAACAAACACCGGGGAGCTGTCTTTT.

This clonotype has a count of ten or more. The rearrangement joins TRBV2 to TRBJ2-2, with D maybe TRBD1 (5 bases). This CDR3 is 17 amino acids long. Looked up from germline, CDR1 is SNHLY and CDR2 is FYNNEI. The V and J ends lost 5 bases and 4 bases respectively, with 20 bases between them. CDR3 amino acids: CASSFSFGQGGTGELFF. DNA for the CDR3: TGTGCCAGCAGTTTCTCTTTCGGGCAGGGTGGCACCGGGGAGCTGTTTTTT.

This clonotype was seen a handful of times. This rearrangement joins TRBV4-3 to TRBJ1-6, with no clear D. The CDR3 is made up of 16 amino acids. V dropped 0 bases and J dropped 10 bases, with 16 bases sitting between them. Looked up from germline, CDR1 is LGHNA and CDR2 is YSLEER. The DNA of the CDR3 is TGCGCCAGCAGCCAAGATCATCCAGGAGTAGGGTCACCCCTCCACTTT. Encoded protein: CASSQDHPGVGSPLHF.

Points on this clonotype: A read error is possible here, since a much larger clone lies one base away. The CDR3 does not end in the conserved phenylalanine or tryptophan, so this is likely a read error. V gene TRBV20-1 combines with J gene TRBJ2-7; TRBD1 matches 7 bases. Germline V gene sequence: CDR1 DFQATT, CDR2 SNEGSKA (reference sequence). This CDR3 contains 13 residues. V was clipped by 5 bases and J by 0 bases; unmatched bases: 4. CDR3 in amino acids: CSADRDSSYEQYS. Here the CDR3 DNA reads TGCAGTGCTGACCGGGACAGCTCCTACGAGCAGTACTCC.

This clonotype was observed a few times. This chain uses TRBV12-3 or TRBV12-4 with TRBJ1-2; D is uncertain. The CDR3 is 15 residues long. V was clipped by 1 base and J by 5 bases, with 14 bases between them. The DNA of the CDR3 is TGTGCCAGCAGTTTAGACAGTCCCTTTGTTTATGGCTACACCTTC. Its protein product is CASSLDSPFVYGYTF.

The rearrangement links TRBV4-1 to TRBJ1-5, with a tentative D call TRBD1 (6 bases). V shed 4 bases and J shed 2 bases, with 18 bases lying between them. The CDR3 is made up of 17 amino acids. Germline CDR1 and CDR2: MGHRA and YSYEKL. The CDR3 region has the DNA TGCGCCAGCAGCCGAGACGATGGGGGACATGGCAATCAGCCCCAGCATTTT. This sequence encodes CASSRDDGGHGNQPQHF.

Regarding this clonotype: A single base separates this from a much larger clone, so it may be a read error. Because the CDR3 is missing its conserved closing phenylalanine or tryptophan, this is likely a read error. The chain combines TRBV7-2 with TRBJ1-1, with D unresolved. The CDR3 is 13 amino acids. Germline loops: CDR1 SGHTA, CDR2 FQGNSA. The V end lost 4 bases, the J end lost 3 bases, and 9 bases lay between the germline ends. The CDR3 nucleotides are TGTGCCAGCAGCTCTACCCGGGACACTGAAGCTTTCCTT. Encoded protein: CASSSTRDTEAFL.

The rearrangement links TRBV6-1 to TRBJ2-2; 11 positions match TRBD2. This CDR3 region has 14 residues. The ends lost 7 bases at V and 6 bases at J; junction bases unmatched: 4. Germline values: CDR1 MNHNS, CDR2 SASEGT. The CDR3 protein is CASTSLAGAGELFF. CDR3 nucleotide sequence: TGTGCCAGCACCTCACTAGCGGGAGCCGGGGAGCTGTTTTTT.